A single sample is the source of the 15 T cell receptor beta chains below, sequenced in a study of CD8+CD57+ T cells in acquired aplastic anemia. The template for TCR beta VDJ and CDR3 sequence profiling was genomic DNA. Using its own MiXCR run on the reads, TCRdb lists one record per CDR3 protein. Of 130,000 or so distinct CDR3 sequences listed, 45% to 60% were seen once; the top ten hold 25% to 35%. Previously, flow cytometry had revealed CD8+CD57+ cell expansion in the patients chosen for sequencing. The sample taken for sequencing was sorted CD4+, CD8+, or CD8+CD57+ T cells (not recorded which) from PBMCs. These receptors were obtained from a human donor with aplastic anemia.

This clonotype came up many times. The V gene is TRBV2, the J gene TRBJ1-5; TRBD1 matches 8 bases. V trimming: 2 bases; J trimming: 1 base; junction bases outside the gene matches: 7. The germline V gene encodes CDR1 SNHLY and CDR2 FYNNEI. The CDR3 contains 17 residues. As DNA, the CDR3 is TGTGCCAGCAGTGAATCAGGGGGCGGATGGAGCAATCAGCCCCAGCATTTT. Translating it yields CASSESGGGWSNQPQHF.

This clonotype was found once. This chain joins TRBV24-1 and TRBJ2-1; TRBD2 aligns across 10 bases. Per the germline V gene, CDR1 is KGHDR and CDR2 is SFDVKD. Trimming cost V 7 bases and J 4 bases; bases outside gene matches: 3. The CDR3 extends over 14 amino acids. CDR3 sequence (DNA): TGTGCCACCAGAGCGGGGGGGCCTTACAATGAGCAGTTCTTC. Translated: CATRAGGPYNEQFF.

The sample holds many counts of this clonotype. The chain couples TRBV9 to TRBJ1-1, with D tentatively TRBD1 (5 bases). Germline CDR1 and CDR2: SGDLS and YYNGEE. V dropped 4 bases and J dropped 8 bases, with 15 bases sitting between them. The CDR3 is 13 amino acids. CDR3 sequence reads: CASSRSGTFEAFF. The CDR3 coding sequence is TGTGCCAGCAGCCGTAGCGGGACGTTCGAAGCTTTCTTT.

This chain joins TRBV6-4 and TRBJ2-3, with 10 bases identical to TRBD1. The length of the CDR3 is 13 residues. CDR1 and CDR2 from the germline V gene are MRHNA and SNTAGT. V lost 8 bases and J lost 2; bases outside the gene matches: 1. CDR3 amino acids: CASGQGVTDTQYF. DNA for the CDR3: TGTGCCAGCGGACAGGGGGTCACAGATACGCAGTATTTT.

This chain connects TRBV9 to TRBJ1-1; D unresolved. Germline V gene data show CDR1 as SGDLS and CDR2 as YYNGEE. V lost 0 bases to trimming and J lost 0 bases, with 9 bases between them. The CDR3 covers 15 residues. The DNA of the CDR3 is TGTGCCAGCAGCGTAGACTCGAGGGTGAACACTGAAGCTTTCTTT. The encoded protein is CASSVDSRVNTEAFF. Based on the CDR3 plus reference TRBV9 and TRBJ1-1, the full variable domain is DSGVTQTPKHLITATGQRVTLRCSPRSGDLSVYWYQQSLDQGLQFLIQYYNGEERAKGNILERFSAQQFPDLHSELNLSSLELGDSALYFCASSVDSRVNTEAFFGQGTRLTVV.

The J gene is TRBJ1-2, the V gene TRBV10-2; 8 nucleotides align to TRBD1. V was pared by 4 bases and J by 2 bases, with 3 bases of the junction left unmatched. Germline lookup yields CDR1 WSHSY and CDR2 SAAADI. The CDR3 is made up of 14 amino acids. The CDR3 sequence: CASSGRTGNYGYTF. Here the CDR3 DNA reads TGCGCCAGCAGTGGGCGGACAGGGAACTATGGCTACACCTTC.

This clonotype has only a few counts. The rearrangement joins TRBV29-1 to TRBJ1-5; unclear D gene. V was shortened by 5 bases and J by 0 bases, with 11 bases between the two germline ends. The length of the CDR3 is 14 residues. Germline V gives CDR1 SQVTM, CDR2 ANQGSEA. This CDR3 reads CSVTDGNSNQPQHF. CDR3 coding DNA: TGCAGCGTTACCGACGGTAATAGCAATCAGCCCCAGCATTTT.

V and J are TRBV27 and TRBJ2-1; 7 bases line up with TRBD2. Germline assignment: CDR1 MNHEY and CDR2 SMNVEV (reference sequence). The CDR3 spans 15 residues. With 8 bases clipped from V and 4 bases from J, the junction kept 11 bases outside the gene matches. The CDR3 nucleotides are TGTGCCAGCCTAGGAGGGCAGGGACTATACAATGAGCAGTTCTTC. Protein: CASLGGQGLYNEQFF.

This clonotype came up once. This chain links TRBV15 with TRBJ2-1, with 9 bases fitting TRBD2. V was pared by 3 bases and J by 8 bases, with 23 bases of the junction left unmatched. This CDR3 spans 20 amino acids. Per germline, CDR1 LNHNV and CDR2 YYDKDF (reference sequence). Here the CDR3 reads CATSRDRLDPSGGMGDEQFF. The CDR3 DNA follows: TGTGCCACCAGCAGGGATCGGTTAGACCCGAGCGGGGGGATGGGGGATGAGCAGTTCTTC. The variable domain in full, completed from reference TRBV15 and TRBJ2-1, reads DAMVIQNPRYQVTQFGKPVTLSCSQTLNHNVMYWYQQKSSQAPKLLFHYYDKDFNNEADTPDNFQSRRPNTSFCFLDIRSPGLGDTAMYLCATSRDRLDPSGGMGDEQFFGPGTRLTVL.

Comment on this clonotype: One end of the junction fails to match germline, which may point to a read error. The V call is TRBV7-2, the J call TRBJ2-1; D gene uncertain. The CDR3 contains 12 residues. CDR1 and CDR2 from the germline V gene are SGHTA and FQGNSA. CDR3 in amino acids: CASSFGINEQLF. For the CDR3, the DNA is TGCGCCAGCAGCTTCGGAATAAATGAGCAGCTCTTC.

This clonotype was seen repeatedly, ten times or more. J is TRBJ2-7 and V is TRBV5-6; D unresolved. Between the trimmed V and J ends, which lost 4 bases and 1 base, there was a span of 9 bases. This CDR3 region has 13 residues. The V gene's germline CDR1 is SGHDT and CDR2 YYEEEE. Written as DNA, the CDR3 is TGTGCCAGCAGCGGCCGGGTTTCCTACGAGCAGTACTTC. Translation: CASSGRVSYEQYF.

J is TRBJ1-3 and V is TRBV19; the D is unclear. Deletions cut 6 bases from V and 0 bases from J, with 12 bases between. CDR3 length equals 15 residues. CDR1 is LNHDA and CDR2 is SQIVND in the germline V gene (reference sequence). In DNA form, the CDR3 reads TGTGCCAGTAGGCGGCCGACGGACTCTGGAAACACCATATATTTT. This codes for CASRRPTDSGNTIYF. The entire variable domain, with the rest obtained from reference TRBV19 and TRBJ1-3, is as follows: DGGITQSPKYLFRKEGQNVTLSCEQNLNHDAMYWYRQDPGQGLRLIYYSQIVNDFQKGDIAEGYSVSREKKESFPLTVTSAQKNPTAFYLCASRRPTDSGNTIYFGEGSWLTVV.

This clonotype was picked up one time. The rearrangement joins TRBV9 to TRBJ2-2; D is tentatively TRBD1 or TRBD2 (5 bases each). V was clipped by 3 bases and J by 3 bases, with 12 bases between them. The CDR3 is 15 amino acids. Germline lookup yields CDR1 SGDLS and CDR2 YYNGEE. CDR3 DNA sequence: TGTGCCAGCAGCGGGTCGGGGCAGTACACCGGGGAGCTGTTTTTT. It yields the protein CASSGSGQYTGELFF.

This clonotype was detected many times. The chain has TRBV7-2 and TRBJ2-1; TRBD1 matches at 8 bases. Trimming at V came to 6 bases and at J to 1 base, leaving 8 bases not matched to a gene. The CDR3 is 16 residues long. CDR1 and CDR2 from the germline V gene are SGHTA and FQGNSA. CDR3 in amino acids: CASRRNGDRSYNEQFF. CDR3 sequence (DNA): TGTGCCAGCAGACGAAATGGGGACAGGTCCTACAATGAGCAGTTCTTC.

The rearrangement uses TRBV28 and TRBJ1-6; possibly TRBD1 for D (6 bases). The J call may be wrong; the DNA end is better matched by TRBJ1-5. The CDR3 has 13 amino acids. Germline-derived CDR1 and CDR2 are MDHEN and SYDVKM. CDR3 nucleotide sequence: TGTGCCAGCAGTCGGACAGCAAATCAGCCCCAGCATTTT. Translated: CASSRTANQPQHF.